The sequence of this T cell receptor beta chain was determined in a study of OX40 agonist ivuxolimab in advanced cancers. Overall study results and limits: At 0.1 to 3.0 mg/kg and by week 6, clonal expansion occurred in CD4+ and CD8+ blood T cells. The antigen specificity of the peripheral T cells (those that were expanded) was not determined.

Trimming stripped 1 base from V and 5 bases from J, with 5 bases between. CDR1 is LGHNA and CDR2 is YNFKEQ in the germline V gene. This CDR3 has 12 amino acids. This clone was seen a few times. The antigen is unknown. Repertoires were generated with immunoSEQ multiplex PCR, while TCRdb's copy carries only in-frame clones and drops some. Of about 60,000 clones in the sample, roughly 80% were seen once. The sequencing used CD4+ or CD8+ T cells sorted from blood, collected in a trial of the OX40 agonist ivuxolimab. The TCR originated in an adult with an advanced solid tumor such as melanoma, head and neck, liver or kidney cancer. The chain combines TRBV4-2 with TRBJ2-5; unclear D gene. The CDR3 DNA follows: TGTGCCAGCAGCCAAGGCGCGGAGACCCAGTACTTC. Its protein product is CASSQGAETQYF.